This TCR beta chain was identified in a study of blood T cell repertoires in COVID-19. Looking at the study overall: There were acute and convalescent COVID-19 samples, and they came from the United States, Italy and Spain. The cDNA or gDNA used as material had been derived from T cells, B-cell-depleted T cells, or PBMCs.

In the original processing: Amplifying reference gene primers gave estimates of nucleated cell counts. The protocol was immunoSEQ multiplex PCR, while the TCRdb copy is restricted to in-frame clones and leaves out a portion. V, J and clone size derive from that table, while D and trimming were established from the DNA sequence. This table has roughly 220,000 clones, around nine tenths appearing once. This clonotype was obtained from a man in his 60s with acute or convalescent COVID-19. Sequenced: peripheral blood.

CDR3 loop: CASSTRDRDYEQYF. For the CDR3, the DNA is TGTGCCAGCAGCACACGGGACAGGGACTACGAGCAGTACTTC. The chain combines TRBV5-4 with TRBJ2-7, with TRBD1 identical over 9 bases. Germline V gene data show CDR1 as SGHNT and CDR2 as YYREEE (reference sequence). V gave up 4 bases and J gave up 3 bases; unmatched junction bases: 5. The CDR3 has 14 residues.